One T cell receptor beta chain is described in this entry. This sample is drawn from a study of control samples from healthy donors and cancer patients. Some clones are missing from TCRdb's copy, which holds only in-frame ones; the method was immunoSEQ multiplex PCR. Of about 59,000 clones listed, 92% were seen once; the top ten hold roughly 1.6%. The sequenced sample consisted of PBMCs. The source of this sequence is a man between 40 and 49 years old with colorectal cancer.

CDR3 in amino acids: CASSLKPPSQETQYF. In DNA form, the CDR3 reads TGTGCCAGCAGCTTAAAACCTCCGAGCCAAGAGACCCAGTACTTC. V usage is TRBV7-9 and J usage is TRBJ2-5, with D unresolved. Germline lookup yields CDR1 SEHNR and CDR2 FQNEAQ (reference sequence). The CDR3 sequence is 15 residues long. The germline V and J ends were trimmed by 2 bases and 1 base, with 11 bases remaining between them.